Below, one T cell receptor beta chain is given with its context. What antigen it recognizes has not been identified. No quality values exist for individual bases; no much larger clone is one base distant. The data were taken from a study of OX40 agonist ivuxolimab in advanced cancers. Study-wide context: Ivuxolimab, which targeted the costimulatory receptor OX40 (CD134), was an agonistic, fully human IgG2 monoclonal antibody. Intravenous ivuxolimab was administered to patients every 2 weeks at six dose levels: 0.01, 0.1, 0.3, 1.5, 3 and 10 mg/kg. Among the roughly 52 dose-escalation patients, about 19 had hepatocellular carcinoma, about 15 melanoma, 9 renal cell carcinoma and 9 head and neck cancer. In the dose-escalation cohort, around four fifths of patients were male, and the mean age was around 65 years with a range of roughly 20 to 85. Prior anti-PD-1, anti-PD-L1 or anti-CTLA-4 therapy was permitted, and 40% to 50% of dose-escalation patients had received checkpoint inhibitors. Partial responses were achieved by three dose-escalation patients, of whom one had hepatocellular carcinoma and two had cutaneous melanoma. Peripheral TCRbeta sequencing was intended to test whether TCR sequence diversity was altered and clonal T-cell expansion was caused by ivuxolimab. The monotherapy dose-escalation portion (N = 52 patients) of the phase I ivuxolimab trial is reported in the paper.

Summary of the overall study and its limitations: Low levels of normalized T-cell clonal expansion were also seen in some patients who did not respond. Clonal expansion of both CD4+ and CD8+ blood T cells was observed from baseline to week 6 at doses 0.1 to 3.0 mg/kg. After ivuxolimab, CD8+ T cells had more expanded clones than CD4+ T cells on average. Partial responders in the 0.1-3.0 mg/kg groups had among the lowest normalized peripheral clonal expansion, especially among CD8+ T cells. The antigen specificity of the clonally expanded peripheral T cells was not determined.

Cut back by 1 base and 9 bases, the V and J ends lie 16 bases apart. Spanning cysteine to phenylalanine, the CDR3 consists of 15 amino acids. This entry keeps only the CDR3 DNA: 45 bases, framed from base 1. Reading the germline V gene gives CDR1 MNHNS and CDR2 SASEGT. The trial excluded patients who had a history of autoimmune disease or who were on systemic immunosuppression. Peripheral blood for TCR sequencing was drawn from every dose cohort at baseline, at cycle 4 day 1 and at cycle 7 day 1. The samples were taken from a phase I, first-in-human, multicenter, open-label dose-escalation trial of ivuxolimab. Adults with locally advanced or metastatic melanoma, renal cell carcinoma, hepatocellular carcinoma or head and neck squamous cell carcinoma were enrolled in the trial. CD4+ and CD8+ T cells were sorted separately from peripheral blood before TCR sequencing. For sequencing of the TCRbeta CDR3 region, genomic DNA was extracted from the sorted cells. The immunoSEQ Assay was used for sequencing of TCRbeta CDR3 regions. As stored in TCRdb, this immuneACCESS dataset retains in-frame rearrangements with V and J assigned. A fraction of the clones does not appear; measured against another copy, unresolved V genes explain less than half of the discrepancy, and the remainder lacks a known reason. This sample comprises roughly 25,000 clones, 75% to 85% of them detected only once. The ten top clones hold approximately 2% of the sample.

The sequence is built from TRBV6-1 and TRBJ2-1; TRBD1 might be the D gene, on 6 matching bases. The sequences come from CD4+ or CD8+ T cells sorted from blood, collected in a trial of the OX40 agonist ivuxolimab. This sequence was found in an adult with an advanced solid tumor such as melanoma, head and neck, liver or kidney cancer. CDR3 reads: CASSEGTGPTGEQFF. The sequenced DNA: TGTGCCAGCAGTGAAGGCACAGGGCCGACCGGTGAGCAGTTCTTC.